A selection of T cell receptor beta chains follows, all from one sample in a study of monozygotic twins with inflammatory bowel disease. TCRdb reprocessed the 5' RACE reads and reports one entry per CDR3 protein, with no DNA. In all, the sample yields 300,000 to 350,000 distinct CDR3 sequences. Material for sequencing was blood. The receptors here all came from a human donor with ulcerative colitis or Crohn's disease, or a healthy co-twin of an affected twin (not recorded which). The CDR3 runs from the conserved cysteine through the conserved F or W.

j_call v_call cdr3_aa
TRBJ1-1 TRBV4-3 CASSPGRGAFTEAFF
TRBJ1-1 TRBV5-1 CASSLVSIGGGGGTEAFF
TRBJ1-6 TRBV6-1 CASRTVLLGSPLHF
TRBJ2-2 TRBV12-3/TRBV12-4 CASSLEGQGRTGELFF
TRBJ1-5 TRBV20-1 CSARKGGGGINQPQHF
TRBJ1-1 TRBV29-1 CSVRYTVNTEAFF
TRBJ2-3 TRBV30 CAWTQTGTGGDTQYF
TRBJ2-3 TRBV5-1 CASSLVAGATSTDTQYF
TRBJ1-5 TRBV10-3 CAPGDYLNQPQHF
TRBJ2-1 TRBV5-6 CASSLGASYNEQFF
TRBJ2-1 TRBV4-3 CASSQDRSGGASEQFF
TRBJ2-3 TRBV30 CAWKRITDTQYF
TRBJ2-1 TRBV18 CASSPNRGQDNEQFF
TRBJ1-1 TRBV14 CASSQRRGQHTEAFF
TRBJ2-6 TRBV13 CATTDRGSGANVLTF
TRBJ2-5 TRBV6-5 CASSYAQDRATQYF
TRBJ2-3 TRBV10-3 CAISSGELQGTDTQYF
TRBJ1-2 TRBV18 CASSRTGPPEDYGYTF
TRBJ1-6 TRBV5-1 CASSLFQSSYNSPLHF
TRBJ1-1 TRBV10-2 CASRDLLGTEAFF
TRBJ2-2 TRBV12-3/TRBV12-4 CASTLILRGAAGELFF
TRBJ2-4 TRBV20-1 CSAAENDLAKNIQYF
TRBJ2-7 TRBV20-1 CSARSGQGTYEQYF
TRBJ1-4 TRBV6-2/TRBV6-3 CASRPRTNEKLFF
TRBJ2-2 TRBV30 CAWIGQGRTGELFF
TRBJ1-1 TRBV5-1 CASSLGSLNTEAFF
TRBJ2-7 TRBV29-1 CSVLRAAGVPSSYEQYF
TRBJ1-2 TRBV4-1 CASSQDPRGIHGYTF
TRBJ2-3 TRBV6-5 CASSYQPLAGGGDTQYF
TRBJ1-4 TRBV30 CAWIRTYNEKLFF
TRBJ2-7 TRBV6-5 CASSYEQGSVTYEQYF
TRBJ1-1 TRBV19 CASSVPSASRGTFF
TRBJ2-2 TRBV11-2 CASSPLRGAGELFF
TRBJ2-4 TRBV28 CASSPTVIGGNIQYF
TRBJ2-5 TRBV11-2 CASTPHWGPVETQYF
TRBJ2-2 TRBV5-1 CASSPPAGGLEELFF
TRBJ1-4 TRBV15 CATSRDGGPSEKLFF
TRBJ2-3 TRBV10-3 CAISDNLGDTQYF
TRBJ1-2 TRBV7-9 CASSTQEYVGYTF
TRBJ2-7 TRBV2 CASSVEVEQYF
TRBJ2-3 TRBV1 CTSSQDGLLAGGPGTDTQYF
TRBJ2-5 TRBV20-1 CSATPGGARETQYF